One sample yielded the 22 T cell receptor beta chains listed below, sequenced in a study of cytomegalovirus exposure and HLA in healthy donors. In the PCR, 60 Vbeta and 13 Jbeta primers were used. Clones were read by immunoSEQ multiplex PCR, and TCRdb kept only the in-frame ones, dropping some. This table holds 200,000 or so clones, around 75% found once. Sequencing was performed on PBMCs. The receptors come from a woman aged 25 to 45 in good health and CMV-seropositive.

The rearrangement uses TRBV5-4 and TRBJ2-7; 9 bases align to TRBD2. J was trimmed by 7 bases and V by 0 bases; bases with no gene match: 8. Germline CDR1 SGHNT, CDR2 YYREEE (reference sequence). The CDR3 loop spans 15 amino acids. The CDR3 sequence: CASSLEGGRAGEQYF. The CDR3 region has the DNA TGTGCCAGCAGCTTGGAGGGCGGGAGGGCCGGGGAGCAGTACTTC.

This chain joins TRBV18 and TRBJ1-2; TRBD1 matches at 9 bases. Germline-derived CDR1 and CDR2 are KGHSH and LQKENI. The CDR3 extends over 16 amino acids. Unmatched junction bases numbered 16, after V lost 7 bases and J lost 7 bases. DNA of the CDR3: TGTGCCAGCTTTCGACTGCCGGGACAGGGAGTTGGTGGCTACACCTTC. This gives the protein CASFRLPGQGVGGYTF.

The CDR3 here is CASRGDSGDSPLHF. The CDR3 coding sequence is TGTGCCAGCAGGGGGGACAGTGGGGATTCACCCCTCCACTTT. This chain joins TRBV2 and TRBJ1-6; 7 nucleotides line up with TRBD1. Germline trimming cut 6 bases from V and 8 bases from J; bases unmatched to any gene: 7. This CDR3 region has 14 residues. Germline V gene data show CDR1 as SNHLY and CDR2 as FYNNEI. Full variable domain (missing parts from reference TRBV2 and TRBJ1-6): EPEVTQTPSHQVTQMGQEVILRCVPISNHLYFYWYRQILGQKVEFLVSFYNNEISEKSEIFDDQFSVERPDGSNFTLKIRSTKLEDSAMYFCASRGDSGDSPLHFGNGTRLTVT.

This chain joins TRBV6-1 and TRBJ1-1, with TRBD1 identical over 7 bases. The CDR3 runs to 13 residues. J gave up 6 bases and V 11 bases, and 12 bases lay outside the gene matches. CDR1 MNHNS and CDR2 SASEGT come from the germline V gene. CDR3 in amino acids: CASGPTGVPEAFF. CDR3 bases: TGTGCCTCCGGGCCCACAGGGGTCCCTGAAGCTTTCTTT.

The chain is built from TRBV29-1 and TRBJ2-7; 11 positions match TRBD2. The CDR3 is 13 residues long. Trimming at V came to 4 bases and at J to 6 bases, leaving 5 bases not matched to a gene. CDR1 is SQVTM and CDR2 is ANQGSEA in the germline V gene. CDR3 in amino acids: CSVASGGFAEQYF. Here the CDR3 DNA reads TGCAGCGTTGCTAGCGGGGGGTTCGCCGAGCAGTACTTC.

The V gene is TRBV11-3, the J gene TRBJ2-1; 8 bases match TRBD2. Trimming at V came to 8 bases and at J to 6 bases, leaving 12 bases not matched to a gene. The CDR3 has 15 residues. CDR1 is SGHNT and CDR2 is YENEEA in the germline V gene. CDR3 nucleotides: TGTGCCAGCGCCGCTGGGTTAGCGGGACCCAATGAGCAGTTCTTC. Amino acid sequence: CASAAGLAGPNEQFF.

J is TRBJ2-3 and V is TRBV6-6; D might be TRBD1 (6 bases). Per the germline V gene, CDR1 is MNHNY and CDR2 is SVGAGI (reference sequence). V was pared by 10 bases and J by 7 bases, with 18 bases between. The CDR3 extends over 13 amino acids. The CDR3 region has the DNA TGTGCCACCTTGACCCCACGGGACAATACGCAGTATTTT. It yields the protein CATLTPRDNTQYF.

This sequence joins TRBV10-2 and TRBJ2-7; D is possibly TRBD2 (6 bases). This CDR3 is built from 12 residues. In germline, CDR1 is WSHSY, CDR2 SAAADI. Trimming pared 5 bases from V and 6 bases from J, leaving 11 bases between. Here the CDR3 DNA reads TGCGCCAGCAGTCGGGAGCTCCGCGAGCAGTACTTC. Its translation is CASSRELREQYF.

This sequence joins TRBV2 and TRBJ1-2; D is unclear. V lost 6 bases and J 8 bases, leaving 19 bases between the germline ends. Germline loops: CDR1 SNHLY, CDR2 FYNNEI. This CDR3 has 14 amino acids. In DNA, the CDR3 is TGTGCCAGCAGCCCCGAAGAAAGCATTAACGGCTACACCTTC. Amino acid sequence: CASSPEESINGYTF.

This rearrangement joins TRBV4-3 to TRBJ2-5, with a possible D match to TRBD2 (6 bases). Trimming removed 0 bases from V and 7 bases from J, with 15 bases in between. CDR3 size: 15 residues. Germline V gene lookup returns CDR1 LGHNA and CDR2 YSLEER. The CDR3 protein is CASSQEAGRSGTQYF. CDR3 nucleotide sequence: TGCGCCAGCAGCCAAGAGGCAGGGAGGTCGGGGACCCAGTACTTC.

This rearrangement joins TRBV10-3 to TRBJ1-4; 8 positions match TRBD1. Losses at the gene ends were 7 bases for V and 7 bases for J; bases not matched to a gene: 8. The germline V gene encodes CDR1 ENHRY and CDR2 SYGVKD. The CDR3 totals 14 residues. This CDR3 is CAINRGGEGEKLFF. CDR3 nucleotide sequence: TGTGCCATCAACAGGGGGGGTGAGGGTGAAAAACTGTTTTTT.

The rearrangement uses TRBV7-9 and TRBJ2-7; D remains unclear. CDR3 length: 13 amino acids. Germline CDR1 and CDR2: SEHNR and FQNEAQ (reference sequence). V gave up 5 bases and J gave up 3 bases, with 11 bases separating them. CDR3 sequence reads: CASSSQANYEQYF. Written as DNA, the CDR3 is TGTGCCAGCAGCAGTCAGGCGAACTACGAGCAGTACTTC.

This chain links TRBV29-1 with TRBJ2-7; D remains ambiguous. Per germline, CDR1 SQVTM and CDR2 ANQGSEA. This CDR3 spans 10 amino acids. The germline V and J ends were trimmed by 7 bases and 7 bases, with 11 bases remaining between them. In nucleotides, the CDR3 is TGCAGCGCTGTCTCGACAGAGCAGTACTTC. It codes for CSAVSTEQYF.

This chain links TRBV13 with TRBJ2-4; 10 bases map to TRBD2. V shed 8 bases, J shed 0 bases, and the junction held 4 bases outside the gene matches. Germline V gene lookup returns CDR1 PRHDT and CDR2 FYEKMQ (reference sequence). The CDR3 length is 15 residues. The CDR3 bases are TGTGCCAGCGGACTAGCGGCCCTAGCCAAAAACATTCAGTACTTC. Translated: CASGLAALAKNIQYF.

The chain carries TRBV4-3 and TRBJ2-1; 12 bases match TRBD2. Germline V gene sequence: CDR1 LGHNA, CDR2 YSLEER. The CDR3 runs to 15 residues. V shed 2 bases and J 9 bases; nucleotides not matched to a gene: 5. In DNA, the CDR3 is TGCGCCAGCAGCCAACTAGCGGGGGGGCGGGTTGAGCAGTTCTTC. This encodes CASSQLAGGRVEQFF.

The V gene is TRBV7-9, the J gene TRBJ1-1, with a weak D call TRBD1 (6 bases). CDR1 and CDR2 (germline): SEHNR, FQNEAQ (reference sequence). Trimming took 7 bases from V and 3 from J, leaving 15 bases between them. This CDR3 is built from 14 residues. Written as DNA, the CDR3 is TGTGCCAGCACCTCCCAGGGGCGGGACACTGAAGCTTTCTTT. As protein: CASTSQGRDTEAFF.

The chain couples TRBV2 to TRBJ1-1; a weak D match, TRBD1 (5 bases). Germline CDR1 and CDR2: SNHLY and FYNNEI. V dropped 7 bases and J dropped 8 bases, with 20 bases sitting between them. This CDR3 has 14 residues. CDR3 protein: CASIMAQGVLEAFF. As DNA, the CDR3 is TGTGCCAGCATCATGGCTCAGGGTGTCCTGGAAGCTTTCTTT.

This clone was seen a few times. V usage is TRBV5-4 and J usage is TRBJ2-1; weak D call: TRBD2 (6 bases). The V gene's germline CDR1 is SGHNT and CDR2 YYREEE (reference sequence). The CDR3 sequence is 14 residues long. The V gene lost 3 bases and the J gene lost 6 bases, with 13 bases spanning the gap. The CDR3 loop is CASSSSRDSNEQFF. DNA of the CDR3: TGTGCCAGCAGCTCATCCCGGGACTCCAATGAGCAGTTCTTC. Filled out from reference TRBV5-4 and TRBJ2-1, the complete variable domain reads ETGVTQSPTHLIKTRGQQVTLRCSSQSGHNTVSWYQQALGQGPQFIFQYYREEENGRGNFPPRFSGLQFPNYSSELNVNALELDDSALYLCASSSSRDSNEQFFGPGTRLTVL.

The CDR3 coding sequence is TGTGCCAGCAGTTGGGGAGCGGGGGGGCTCGCCGATACGCAGTATTTT. This translates into CASSWGAGGLADTQYF. V is TRBV6-5 and J is TRBJ2-3; TRBD2 matches 10 bases. The J segment lost 6 bases and the V segment lost 4 bases, leaving 10 bases of the junction unmatched. Germline CDR1 MNHEY, CDR2 SVGAGI. The length of the CDR3 is 16 residues.

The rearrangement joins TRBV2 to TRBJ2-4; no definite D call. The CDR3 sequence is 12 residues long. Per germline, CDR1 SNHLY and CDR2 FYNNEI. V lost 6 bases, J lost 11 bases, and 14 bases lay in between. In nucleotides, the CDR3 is TGTGCCAGCAGGATATCTCGCGCGTTTCAGTACTTC. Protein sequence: CASRISRAFQYF.

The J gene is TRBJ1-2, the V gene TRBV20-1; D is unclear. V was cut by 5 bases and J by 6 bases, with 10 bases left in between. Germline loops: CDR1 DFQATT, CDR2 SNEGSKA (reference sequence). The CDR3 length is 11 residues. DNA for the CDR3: TGCAGTGCTGTACTCCCCCATGGCTACACCTTC. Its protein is CSAVLPHGYTF.

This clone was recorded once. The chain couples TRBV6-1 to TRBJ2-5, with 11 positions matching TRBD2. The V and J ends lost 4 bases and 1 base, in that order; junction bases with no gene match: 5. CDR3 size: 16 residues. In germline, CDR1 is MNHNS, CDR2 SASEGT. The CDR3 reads CASSAMGLAAQETQYF. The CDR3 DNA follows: TGTGCCAGCAGTGCCATGGGACTAGCGGCCCAAGAGACCCAGTACTTC.